This T cell receptor beta chain was captured by sequencing in a study of T cell responses to AZD1222 COVID-19 vaccine. Germline lookup yields CDR1 MDHEN and CDR2 SYDVKM. V was shortened by 10 bases and J by 1 base, with 16 bases between the two germline ends. This CDR3 region has 14 residues. Method: immunoSEQ multiplex PCR; TCRdb's copy keeps in-frame clones and lacks some. Among 100,000 to 130,000 clones, roughly nine tenths were seen once, and the ten largest hold roughly 5%. This receptor was obtained from an adult who received the AZD1222 COVID-19 vaccine. V and J are TRBV28 and TRBJ1-1; D gene unclear. The specimen was peripheral blood, collected 28 days after the second AZD1222 dose. The CDR3 here is CANQQRLGNTEAFF. The CDR3 DNA sequence: TGTGCCAACCAACAGCGGTTGGGGAACACTGAAGCTTTCTTT. The whole variable domain, remainder taken from reference TRBV28 and TRBJ1-1, is DVKVTQSSRYLVKRTGEKVFLECVQDMDHENMFWYRQDPGLGLRLIYFSYDVKMKEKGDIPEGYSVSREKKERFSLILESASTNQTSMYLCANQQRLGNTEAFFGQGTRLTVV.